The TCR beta chain described here comes from a study of T cell changes during pregnancy in multiple sclerosis. The protocol was immunoSEQ multiplex PCR, while the TCRdb copy is restricted to in-frame clones and leaves out a portion. The sample carries about 44,000 clones, 95% to 96% recorded once. The receptor comes from a female donor with multiple sclerosis, enrolled in a pregnancy study. This specimen consisted of peripheral blood, obtained in the second trimester of pregnancy.

As DNA, the CDR3 is TGCAGCGTACCGGGGAACACTGAAGCTTTCTTT. This gives the protein CSVPGNTEAFF. J is TRBJ1-1 and V is TRBV29-1; no firm D call. V lost 6 bases to trimming and J lost 1 base, with 6 bases between them. The CDR3 sequence is 11 residues long. CDR1 and CDR2 from the germline V gene are SQVTM and ANQGSEA.